The subject of this entry is one TCR beta chain. Its antigen is not yet known. No clone much larger than this one lies a single base away; base qualities are absent. The data are from a study of blood T cell repertoires in COVID-19 (dated by TCRdb to the early 2020s). About the investigation overall: Samples from collaborators originated in the United States, Italy and Spain and spanned both the acute and convalescent phases of COVID-19. The material from the prospective study consisted of cDNA or gDNA derived from T cells, B-cell-depleted T cells, or PBMCs. Subjects who had been exposed to COVID-19, were actively infected with it, or had recovered from it provided the deeply sampled blood TCRbeta repertoires that made up the dataset. The repertoires were released in a freely available public database intended as a resource for research on the immune response to SARS-CoV-2. The samples were drawn from two sources: the first 160 participants of the ongoing ImmuneRACE study, and 1,000 to 1,500 subjects contributed by 6 global collaborators. Nearly every sample came with metadata listing a de-identified subject ID, COVID-19 status, age in years and sex. Where available, HLA class I and class II types were taken from metadata supplied by the sample provider and were not determined by assay-based typing. Broader findings and caveats from the paper: The quantity of clinical and demographic metadata differed by source and by participant and was supplied without curation.

The immunoSEQ Assay, a bias-controlled multiplex PCR, was used to amplify TCRbeta CDR3 regions from genomic DNA. In the authors' own workflow: Nucleated cell counts per sample were estimated from amplification of reference gene primers within the assay. To quantify the absolute abundance of each unique TCRbeta CDR3 rearrangement, sequence reads were collapsed and filtered. Productive Simpson clonality was computed per sample as the square root of Simpson's diversity index over productive rearrangements. This is the immuneACCESS table as TCRdb keeps it, with only in-frame sequences that have V and J called. A part of the clones is gone; compared with another copy, unresolved V genes explain less than half, and the rest is unexplained. V and J calls and clone size follow that table, whereas D and trimming were derived from the DNA. The sample includes nearly 300,000 clones, with 70% to 85% observed a single time. The ten biggest clones cover more than 1.1% of the sample.

Relative to germline, V is 8 bases shorter and J is 8 bases shorter, with 21 bases between their ends. Sequences SGHTA (CDR1) and FQGTGA (CDR2) are obtained from the germline V gene. Spanning cysteine to phenylalanine, the CDR3 consists of 14 amino acids. The read is trimmed to its CDR3 DNA, 42 bases read in frame from base 1. One collaborating source in Seattle enrolled patients while the patients were actively infected and followed the patients over time throughout the course of disease. Whole blood was collected in K2EDTA tubes by collaborating institutions according to the institutions' own protocols. For TCRbeta analysis, collaborators shipped samples as frozen whole blood, isolated PBMCs, or DNA extracted from either of those sample types.

The specimen sequenced was peripheral blood. The chain was built from TRBV7-3 and TRBJ1-2, with no confident D gene call. This TCR was recovered from a human donor with COVID-19, enrolled during active disease. The donor label of this sample is uncertain. CDR3 region: CASWAKVARRGYTF. The sequence in DNA is TGTGCCAGCTGGGCCAAGGTTGCCCGTCGGGGCTACACCTTC.